The entry below gives a single TCR beta chain sequence along with its context. This CDR3 is built from 14 residues. Germline V gives CDR1 LGHNA, CDR2 YSLEER. After removal of 8 bases from V and 5 bases from J, the junction contained 11 bases not matched to a gene. This record belongs to a study of blood T cell repertoires in COVID-19. Study-level information: T cells, B-cell-depleted T cells, or PBMCs provided the cDNA or gDNA that served as material.

Measured with immunoSEQ multiplex PCR; TCRdb has only the in-frame clones, and not every one. The sample yields tens of thousands of clones, about 80% seen once. Sequenced input: peripheral blood. The clonotype was recovered from an elderly man with acute or convalescent COVID-19. The chain links TRBV4-3 to TRBJ1-1, with 7 bases identical to TRBD1. The CDR3, as DNA: TGCGCCAGCGACTCGAACAGGGGAGGTACTGAAGCTTTCTTT. Protein: CASDSNRGGTEAFF.